This is a list of T cell receptor beta chains from one sample in a study of blood T cell repertoires in COVID-19. TCRdb's table, derived via immunoSEQ multiplex PCR, lists solely in-frame clones and lacks some. Among around 59,000 clones listed, 60% to 80% were seen once. Sequenced: peripheral blood. The receptors here all came from a man aged 80 or over with acute or convalescent COVID-19. Each CDR3 is given with its conserved first and last residue. The D gene is left open where the match is weak. Clone size is shown for a subset of rows, as once, few, many or a class of expanded clone.

abundance | j_gene | d_gene | v_gene | CDR3nt | CDR3aa
- | TRBJ1-5 | - | TRBV27 | TGTGCCAGCAGCCCTTTCGCCGGACAGTCCTATAGCAATCAGCCCCAGCATTTT | CASSPFAGQSYSNQPQHF
- | TRBJ2-7 | TRBD2 | TRBV20-1 | TGCAGTGCTAGTTCCCCGGGACTAGCCTACGAGCAGTACTTC | CSASSPGLAYEQYF
- | TRBJ2-2 | - | TRBV3-1/TRBV3-2 | TGTGCCAGCAGTCCGGTGGGGGCAATTGGGACCGGGGAGCTGTTTTTT | CASSPVGAIGTGELFF
- | TRBJ2-1 | - | TRBV7-6 | TGTGCCAGCAGCCCCGGCAGGGGCAGGAGGATGGGTGAGCAGTTCTTC | CASSPGRGRRMGEQFF
- | TRBJ2-2 | TRBD2 | TRBV19 | TGTGCCAGTAGTACAGGGACTAGCGCCGGGGAGCTGTTTTTT | CASSTGTSAGELFF
once | TRBJ1-5 | - | TRBV6-5 | TGTGCCAGCAGTTACACCGTGGAGCAGCCCCAGCATTTT | CASSYTVEQPQHF
- | TRBJ2-4 | - | TRBV5-1 | TGCGCCAGCAGCTTGGCCGGGGGGCCCGGCAAAAACATTCAGTACTTC | CASSLAGGPGKNIQYF
once | TRBJ2-5 | TRBD1 | TRBV2 | TGTGCCAGCAGCGGACAGGGACAAGAGACCCAGTACTTC | CASSGQGQETQYF
- | TRBJ1-4 | - | TRBV28 | TGTGCCAGCGTTGAAAAGGAGGGACAACTGTTTTTT | CASVEKEGQLFF
once | TRBJ2-3 | - | TRBV3-1/TRBV3-2 | TGTGCCAGCAGCCCCTCCAGCGGTACAAGAGATACGCAGTATTTT | CASSPSSGTRDTQYF
- | TRBJ1-1 | TRBD1 | TRBV6-5 | TGTGCCAGCAATTCACCGGGACAGGGATACACTGAAGCTTTCTTT | CASNSPGQGYTEAFF
- | TRBJ2-1 | TRBD2 | TRBV4-2 | TGTGCCAGCAGCCAAGATCCGCAGCGGGATTTCTACAATGAGCAGTTCTTC | CASSQDPQRDFYNEQFF
- | TRBJ1-1 | - | TRBV6-1 | TGTGCCAGCAGTGTCCGGGAGGGCTGGGGGGCCACTGAAGCTTTCTTT | CASSVREGWGATEAFF
once | TRBJ1-1 | TRBD1 | TRBV2 | TGTGCCAGCAGGGGACAGGGCATGAACACTGAAGCTTTCTTT | CASRGQGMNTEAFF
- | TRBJ1-6 | TRBD1 | TRBV27 | TGTGCCAGCAGTTCATGGGGGACAGGGGCTAATTCACCCCTCCACTTT | CASSSWGTGANSPLHF
few | TRBJ2-5 | - | TRBV10-3 | TGTGCCATCAGTGAGTCAGGGGCAGGGAAAGAGACCCAGTACTTC | CAISESGAGKETQYF
- | TRBJ1-3 | - | TRBV5-4 | TGTGCCAGCAGCTTGGCTGGAGGTTCCAGGGGAAACACCATATATTTT | CASSLAGGSRGNTIYF
- | TRBJ2-3 | TRBD2 | TRBV19 | TGTGCCAGTAGTGTAGCGGGGAACCCCACAGATACGCAGTATTTT | CASSVAGNPTDTQYF
- | TRBJ1-2 | TRBD1 | TRBV7-9 | TGTGCCAGCAGCCAAGGACAGGGGGTGCATGGCTACACCTTC | CASSQGQGVHGYTF
- | TRBJ1-1 | - | TRBV5-1 | TGCGCCAGCAGCTTGGTTACCAGGGAGAACACTGAAGCTTTCTTT | CASSLVTRENTEAFF
once | TRBJ1-2 | TRBD1 | TRBV5-4 | TGTGCCAGCAGCTTGGAGGAGGGGGCGGTATTCCGGAGTGGCTACACCTTC | CASSLEEGAVFRSGYTF
few | TRBJ1-6 | - | TRBV27 | TGTGCCACCCGACAGAGCAGCTCCTATAATTCACCCCTCCACTTT | CATRQSSSYNSPLHF
- | TRBJ1-1 | TRBD1 | TRBV5-4 | TGTGCCAGCAGCTATGGACAGGGTATAACTGAAGCTTTCTTT | CASSYGQGITEAFF
- | TRBJ1-5 | - | TRBV28 | TGTGCCAGCAGTTTAGGAGGCACCAATCAGCCCCAGCATTTT | CASSLGGTNQPQHF
- | TRBJ1-5 | TRBD1 | TRBV14 | TGTGCCAGCAGCATCCCCCCGGGACAGGGGGGCCTTTATAGCAATCAGCCCCAGCATTTT | CASSIPPGQGGLYSNQPQHF
- | TRBJ2-7 | TRBD2 | TRBV29-1 | TGCAGCGTTGGGGGACTAGCGGGAGGCGGGCACGAGCAGTACTTC | CSVGGLAGGGHEQYF
- | TRBJ1-6 | TRBD1 | TRBV25-1 | TGTGCCAGCAGTGAACGCCGACAGGGGACACCCCTCCACTTT | CASSERRQGTPLHF
- | TRBJ2-1 | - | TRBV5-1 | TGCGCCAGCAGCTTGTACGCGGGTCCCTCCTACAATGAGCAGTTCTTC | CASSLYAGPSYNEQFF
- | TRBJ1-3 | - | TRBV19 | TGTGCCAGTAGCGGGGTACCGGCCGGCACCATATATTTT | CASSGVPAGTIYF
- | TRBJ1-1 | - | TRBV2 | TGTGCCAGCAATACTGGGGGGGGCACTGAAGCTTTCTTT | CASNTGGGTEAFF
- | TRBJ1-1 | TRBD1 | TRBV5-6 | TGTGCCAGCAAACCACAGGGGATGAACACTGAAGCTTTCTTT | CASKPQGMNTEAFF
- | TRBJ1-2 | - | TRBV30 | TGTGCCTGGGGGGAGTATGGCTACACCTTC | CAWGEYGYTF
few | TRBJ1-1 | - | TRBV11-3 | TGTGCCAGCAGCACTTCCAGGGGACGAACTGAAGCTTTCTTT | CASSTSRGRTEAFF
- | TRBJ1-3 | TRBD1 | TRBV27 | TGTGCCAGCAGTTTAACAGGGGACGGAGGAAACACCATATATTTT | CASSLTGDGGNTIYF
- | TRBJ2-3 | TRBD2 | TRBV30 | TGTGCCTGGAGTGTAAATCTAGCGGGAGGCACAGATACGCAGTATTTT | CAWSVNLAGGTDTQYF
- | TRBJ1-2 | - | TRBV9 | TGTGCCAGCAGCGCGCCGAGCGGCGGCTACACCTTC | CASSAPSGGYTF
- | TRBJ1-5 | - | TRBV2 | TGTGCCAGCAGTGAACGGGGGGGCGGGGATGGCCAGCCCCAGCATTTT | CASSERGGGDGQPQHF
- | TRBJ1-2 | TRBD1 | TRBV5-5 | TGTGCCAGCAGCTTGACCCTGGACAGGACCAACTATGGCTACACCTTC | CASSLTLDRTNYGYTF
- | TRBJ2-5 | - | TRBV5-1 | TGCGCCAGCAGCTTGAACCAGGGGCAAGAGACCCAGTACTTC | CASSLNQGQETQYF
- | TRBJ2-7 | - | TRBV3-1/TRBV3-2 | TGTGCCAGCAGCCAGGGGGCGGCCTACGAGCAGTACTTC | CASSQGAAYEQYF
- | TRBJ1-1 | - | TRBV24-1 | TGTGCCACCAGTGAGCATGGACAGAACACTGAAGCTTTCTTT | CATSEHGQNTEAFF
few | TRBJ1-2 | TRBD1 | TRBV6-5 | TGTGCCAGCAGTTACCAGGGGGCGAACTATGGCTACACCTTC | CASSYQGANYGYTF
- | TRBJ1-2 | TRBD1 | TRBV27 | TGTGCCAGCAGGGGGGACAGGGTGATGGGAGGAGGAGGCTACACCTTC | CASRGDRVMGGGGYTF
few | TRBJ2-5 | - | TRBV6-5 | TGTGCCAGCAGTTACTCTACGGGGGAGAAAGAGACCCAGTACTTC | CASSYSTGEKETQYF
once | TRBJ1-1 | TRBD1 | TRBV4-1 | TGCGCCAGCAGCCGAATACAGGGGTCGGTTACTGAAGCTTTCTTT | CASSRIQGSVTEAFF
- | TRBJ2-7 | - | TRBV20-1 | TGCAGTGCTAGTGACCCTCGGCAGGGATCCTACGAGCAGTACTTC | CSASDPRQGSYEQYF
once | TRBJ2-5 | TRBD1 | TRBV18 | TGTGCCAGCTCAGTCGGGACAGGACGTCAAGAGACCCAGTACTTC | CASSVGTGRQETQYF